These 13 T cell receptor beta chains were all obtained from the same sample, sequenced in a study of response to subunit inactivated influenza vaccine. TCRdb called the RT-PCR reads again in MiXCR, with one record for every CDR3 protein. The sample has a few hundred thousand distinct CDR3 sequences; 14% are singletons. The sequenced sample was PBMCs from blood, obtained less than 13 days after vaccination. Receptors were obtained from a man aged 45-65 years who received an inactivated influenza vaccine.

The chain uses TRBV6-1 and TRBJ1-1; the D gene is possibly TRBD1 (6 bases). This CDR3 contains 13 residues. Germline V gene data show CDR1 as MNHNS and CDR2 as SASEGT. Trimming removed 10 bases at V and 3 bases at J, with 15 bases between. CDR3 in DNA: TGTGCCACACAACACCGACAGGACACTGAAGCTTTCTTT. It encodes CATQHRQDTEAFF.

The chain is built from TRBV18 and TRBJ1-5; TRBD1 might be the D (5 bases). From germline, CDR1 is KGHSH and CDR2 LQKENI. The CDR3 spans 13 residues. V was clipped by 5 bases and J by 5 bases, with 10 bases between them. This CDR3 is CASSSVGDQPQHF. CDR3 sequence (DNA): TGTGCCAGCTCATCTGTGGGGGATCAGCCCCAGCATTTT.

The chain couples TRBV28 to TRBJ1-4; 11 bases are a match to TRBD1. The trim removed 3 bases at V and 8 bases at J, leaving 14 bases unmatched. This CDR3 is built from 18 residues. Germline values: CDR1 MDHEN, CDR2 SYDVKM. The CDR3 spells CASSLHALDRGREEKLFF. As DNA, the CDR3 is TGTGCCAGCAGTTTGCATGCCCTGGACAGGGGGCGCGAAGAAAAACTGTTTTTT.

This clonotype was seen more than once but under ten times. This chain links TRBV2 with TRBJ2-7; D is unclear. The germline CDR1 and CDR2 sequences are SNHLY and FYNNEI. Trimming took off 6 bases at V and 7 bases at J, with 10 bases between the two ends. The CDR3 is 11 residues long. The CDR3 spells CASRPLFEQYF. The CDR3 DNA sequence: TGTGCCAGCAGACCCCTTTTTGAGCAGTACTTC. The variable domain in full, with the rest retrieved from reference TRBV2 and TRBJ2-7, is EPEVTQTPSHQVTQMGQEVILRCVPISNHLYFYWYRQILGQKVEFLVSFYNNEISEKSEIFDDQFSVERPDGSNFTLKIRSTKLEDSAMYFCASRPLFEQYFGPGTRLTVT.

The chain is built from TRBV6-5 and TRBJ1-5, with D uncertain. The germline gives CDR1 MNHEY, CDR2 SVGAGI. V was cut by 4 bases and J by 6 bases, with 10 bases left in between. The CDR3 runs 13 residues. CDR3 sequence reads: CASSFSVGQPQHF. The CDR3 DNA sequence: TGTGCCAGCAGTTTTTCGGTTGGTCAGCCCCAGCATTTT.

The J gene is TRBJ2-7, the V gene TRBV5-6; D may correspond to TRBD1 or TRBD2 (6 bases each). V lost 0 bases to trimming and J lost 5 bases, with 15 bases between them. The germline gives CDR1 SGHDT, CDR2 YYEEEE. The CDR3 runs 15 residues. CDR3 sequence: CASSLGTGRFHEQYF. For the CDR3, the DNA is TGTGCCAGCAGCTTGGGAACAGGGAGGTTCCACGAGCAGTACTTC.

The rearrangement uses TRBV5-1 and TRBJ1-3, with no clear D. V lost 4 bases and J lost 0, with 8 bases in between. The length of the CDR3 is 14 residues. Germline V CDR1 and CDR2: SGHRS, YFSETQ. In nucleotides, the CDR3 is TGCGCCAGCAGCCCGAAGAGCTCTGGAAACACCATATATTTT. Translated: CASSPKSSGNTIYF.

This chain's CDR3 is CASRGGTNTGELFF. CDR3 nucleotides: TGCGCCAGCAGGGGTGGGACGAACACCGGGGAGCTGTTTTTT. This chain connects TRBV5-1 to TRBJ2-2; D unresolved. Germline values: CDR1 SGHRS, CDR2 YFSETQ. The CDR3 runs to 14 residues. The V end was cut by 5 bases, the J end by 0 bases, with 8 bases between. Full variable domain (rest looked up from reference TRBV5-1 and TRBJ2-2): KAGVTQTPRYLIKTRGQQVTLSCSPISGHRSVSWYQQTPGQGLQFLFEYFSETQRNKGNFPGRFSGRQFSNSRSEMNVSTLELGDSALYLCASRGGTNTGELFFGEGSRLTVL.

The rearrangement links TRBV29-1 to TRBJ2-5; 7 bases match TRBD1. Germline CDR1 SQVTM, CDR2 ANQGSEA. The ends lost 2 bases at V and 4 bases at J; junction bases unmatched: 4. The CDR3 is made up of 13 amino acids. CDR3 protein: CSVEPDRAETQYF. In DNA, the CDR3 is TGCAGCGTTGAACCCGACAGGGCAGAGACCCAGTACTTC.

V gene TRBV4-2 combines with J gene TRBJ1-1, with D unclear. V lost 2 bases and J lost 10, with 8 bases in between. Germline values: CDR1 LGHNA, CDR2 YNFKEQ. There are 11 residues in the CDR3. The CDR3 here is CASSQRAGAFF. CDR3 coding DNA: TGTGCCAGCAGCCAAAGGGCGGGAGCTTTCTTT.

This chain links TRBV10-3 with TRBJ2-7, with 11 bases aligning to TRBD2. Germline V gene sequence: CDR1 ENHRY, CDR2 SYGVKD. The CDR3 has 16 residues. V was pared by 6 bases and J by 2 bases, with 9 bases of the junction left unmatched. The CDR3 is CAIRRTSGPRPYEQYF. CDR3 coding DNA: TGTGCCATCAGGAGGACTAGCGGGCCAAGGCCCTACGAGCAGTACTTC.

This clonotype was recorded a few times. The V call is TRBV5-1, the J call TRBJ1-1; 7 positions agree with TRBD1. The CDR3 covers 14 residues. The germline gives CDR1 SGHRS, CDR2 YFSETQ. The V segment lost 0 bases and the J segment 6 bases; nucleotides outside the gene matches: 5. The CDR3 DNA sequence: TGCGCCAGCAGCTTGGGTGACAGGGATTCTGAAGCTTTCTTT. Translation gives CASSLGDRDSEAFF.

The table lists this clonotype with a few counts. V is TRBV24-1 and J is TRBJ2-5; D is unclear. V lost 5 bases to trimming and J lost 4 bases, with 10 bases between them. Germline V gives CDR1 KGHDR, CDR2 SFDVKD. The CDR3 is made up of 13 amino acids. DNA of the CDR3: TGTGCCACCAGTGTGTCTAGTCCAGAGACCCAGTACTTC. This sequence encodes CATSVSSPETQYF.